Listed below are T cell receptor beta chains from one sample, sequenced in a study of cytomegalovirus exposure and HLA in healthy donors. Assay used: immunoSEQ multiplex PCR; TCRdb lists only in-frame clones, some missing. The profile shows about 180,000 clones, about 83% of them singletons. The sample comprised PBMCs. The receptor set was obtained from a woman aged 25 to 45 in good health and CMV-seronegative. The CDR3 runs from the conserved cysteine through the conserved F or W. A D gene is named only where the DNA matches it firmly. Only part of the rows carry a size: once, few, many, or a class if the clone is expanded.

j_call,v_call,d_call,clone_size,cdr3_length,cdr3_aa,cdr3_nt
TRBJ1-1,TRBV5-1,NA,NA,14,CASSFFRQSSEAFF,TGCGCCAGCAGCTTCTTTCGACAGAGCTCTGAAGCTTTCTTT
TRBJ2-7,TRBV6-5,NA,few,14,CASSPPSRYYEQYF,TGTGCCAGCAGCCCACCTTCGCGGTACTACGAGCAGTACTTC
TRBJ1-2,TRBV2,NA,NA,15,CASSGPRVRNYGYTF,TGTGCCAGCAGTGGCCCCCGGGTAAGGAACTATGGCTACACCTTC
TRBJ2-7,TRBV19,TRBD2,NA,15,CASSILAGGTYEQYF,TGTGCCAGTAGTATACTAGCGGGGGGGACCTACGAGCAGTACTTC
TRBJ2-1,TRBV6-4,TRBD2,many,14,CASSPSGEVNEQFF,TGTGCCAGCAGTCCTAGCGGAGAAGTCAATGAGCAGTTCTTC
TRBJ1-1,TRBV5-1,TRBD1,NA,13,CASSLEGAPEAFF,TGCGCCAGCAGCTTGGAGGGGGCCCCTGAAGCTTTCTTT
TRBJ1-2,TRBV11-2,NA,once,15,CASSPGQGKNYGYTF,TGTGCCAGCAGCCCAGGGCAGGGGAAGAACTATGGCTACACCTTC
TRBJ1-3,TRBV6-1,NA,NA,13,CASSENRGNTIYF,TGTGCCAGCAGTGAAAATAGGGGGAACACCATATATTTT
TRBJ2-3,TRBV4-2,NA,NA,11,CASSNTDTQYF,TGTGCCAGCAGTAACACAGATACGCAGTATTTT
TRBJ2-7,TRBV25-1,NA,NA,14,CASSDVGWESEQYF,TGTGCCAGCAGTGATGTCGGGTGGGAGTCCGAGCAGTACTTC
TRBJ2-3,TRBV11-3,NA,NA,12,CASSLDGRGQYF,TGTGCCAGCAGCTTAGACGGGCGGGGGCAGTATTTT
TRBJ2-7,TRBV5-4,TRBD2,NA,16,CASSKGTSGRSYEQYF,TGTGCCAGCAGCAAAGGGACTAGCGGGCGCTCCTACGAGCAGTACTTC
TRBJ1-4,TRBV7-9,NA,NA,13,CASSLAREEKLFF,TGTGCCAGCAGCTTAGCCCGGGAGGAAAAACTGTTTTTT
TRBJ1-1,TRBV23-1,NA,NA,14,CASSRSTENTEAFF,TGCGCCAGCAGTCGATCGACAGAGAACACTGAAGCTTTCTTT
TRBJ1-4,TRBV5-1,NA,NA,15,CASSLYPGREEKLFF,TGCGCCAGCAGCTTGTACCCGGGAAGGGAGGAAAAACTGTTTTTT
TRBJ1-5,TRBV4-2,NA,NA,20,CASSHTNPPLRADGNQPQHF,TGTGCCAGCAGCCACACCAACCCTCCGTTGAGGGCGGATGGCAATCAGCCCCAGCATTTT
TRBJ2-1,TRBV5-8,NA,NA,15,CASSFSGYLYNEQFF,TGTGCCAGCAGCTTTTCGGGATATCTCTACAATGAGCAGTTCTTC
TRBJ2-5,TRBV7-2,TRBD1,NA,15,CASSLGDRALETQYF,TGTGCCAGCAGCCTAGGGGACAGGGCATTGGAGACCCAGTACTTC
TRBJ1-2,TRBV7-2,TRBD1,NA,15,CASSLGQGRNYGYTF,TGTGCCAGCAGCCTGGGACAGGGGAGGAACTATGGCTACACCTTC
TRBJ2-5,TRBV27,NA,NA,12,CASGGVYETQYF,TGTGCCAGCGGCGGAGTTTACGAGACCCAGTACTTC
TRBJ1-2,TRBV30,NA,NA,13,CAWRMGGMDGYTF,TGTGCCTGGAGGATGGGGGGGATGGATGGCTACACCTTC
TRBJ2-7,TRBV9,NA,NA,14,CASSPRDNPYEQYF,TGTGCCAGCAGCCCGAGGGACAATCCCTACGAGCAGTACTTC
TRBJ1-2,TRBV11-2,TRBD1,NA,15,CASSLVGQEFYGYTF,TGTGCCAGCAGCTTAGTTGGACAGGAGTTCTATGGCTACACCTTC
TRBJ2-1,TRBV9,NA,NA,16,CASSVAGRSSYNEQFF,TGTGCCAGCAGCGTAGCGGGTAGGAGCTCCTACAATGAGCAGTTCTTC
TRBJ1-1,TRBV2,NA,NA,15,CAREQATVAQGEAFF,TGTGCCCGGGAGCAGGCTACAGTCGCGCAGGGTGAAGCTTTCTTT
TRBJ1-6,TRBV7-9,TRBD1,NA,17,CASSSLRGQTYNSPLHF,TGTGCCAGCAGCAGCCTAAGGGGGCAAACCTATAATTCACCCCTCCACTTT
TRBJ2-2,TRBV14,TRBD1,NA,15,CASSHRQGSTGELFF,TGTGCCAGCAGCCACCGACAGGGGTCGACCGGGGAGCTGTTTTTT
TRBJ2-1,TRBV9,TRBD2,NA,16,CASSPLGLAGANEQFF,TGTGCCAGCAGCCCCCTGGGACTAGCGGGGGCCAATGAGCAGTTCTTC
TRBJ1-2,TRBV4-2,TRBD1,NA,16,CASSKIRTGQDYGYTF,TGTGCCAGCAGCAAAATACGGACGGGACAGGACTATGGCTACACCTTC
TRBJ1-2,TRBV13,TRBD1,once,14,CASSPDRDGRGYTF,TGTGCCAGCAGCCCGGACAGGGACGGTCGAGGCTACACCTTC
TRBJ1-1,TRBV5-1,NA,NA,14,CASSFRTGDTEAFF,TGCGCCAGCAGCTTCAGGACGGGGGACACTGAAGCTTTCTTT
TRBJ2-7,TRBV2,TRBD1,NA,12,CASSGQANEQYF,TGTGCCAGCAGCGGACAGGCGAACGAGCAGTACTTC
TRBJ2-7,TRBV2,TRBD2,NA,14,CASSEPSGVYEQYF,TGTGCCAGCAGTGAACCCAGCGGGGTCTACGAGCAGTACTTC
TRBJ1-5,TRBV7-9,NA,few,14,CASSEQGYGQPQHF,TGTGCCAGCAGCGAACAGGGTTATGGACAGCCCCAGCATTTT
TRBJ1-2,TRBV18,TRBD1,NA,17,CASSPVGQGAVNYGYTF,TGTGCCAGCTCACCAGTGGGACAGGGGGCTGTTAACTATGGCTACACCTTC
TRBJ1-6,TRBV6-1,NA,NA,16,CASSEAHGLSNSPLHF,TGTGCCAGCAGTGAAGCGCACGGGTTGAGTAATTCACCCCTCCACTTT
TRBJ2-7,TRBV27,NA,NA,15,CASSFSTGAPYEQYF,TGTGCCAGCAGTTTTTCGACAGGTGCCCCGTACGAGCAGTACTTC
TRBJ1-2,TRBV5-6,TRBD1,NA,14,CASSLVDRGRGYTF,TGTGCCAGCAGCTTGGTGGACAGGGGCCGGGGCTACACCTTC
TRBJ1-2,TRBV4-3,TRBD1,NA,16,CASSQGYRGTNYGYTF,TGCGCCAGCAGCCAAGGGTACAGGGGAACTAACTATGGCTACACCTTC
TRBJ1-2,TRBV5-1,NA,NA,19,CASSSILDRVGIPNYGYTF,TGCGCCAGCAGCTCGATACTGGACAGAGTGGGGATTCCTAACTATGGCTACACCTTC
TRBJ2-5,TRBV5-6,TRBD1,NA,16,CASSPLPVGQGPTQYF,TGTGCCAGCAGCCCACTCCCGGTGGGACAGGGACCGACCCAGTACTTC
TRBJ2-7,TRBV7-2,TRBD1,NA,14,CASSLGDRASEQYF,TGTGCCAGCAGCTTAGGGGACAGGGCGAGCGAGCAGTACTTC
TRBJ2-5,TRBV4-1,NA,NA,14,CASSQEPGIKTQYF,TGCGCCAGCAGCCAAGAGCCGGGGATAAAGACCCAGTACTTC
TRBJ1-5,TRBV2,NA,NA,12,CASSLFRQPQHF,TGTGCCAGCAGTCTTTTTCGTCAGCCCCAGCATTTT
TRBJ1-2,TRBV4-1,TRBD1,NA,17,CASSQDLDQGQGNGYTF,TGCGCCAGCAGCCAAGACCTTGATCAGGGACAGGGTAATGGCTACACCTTC
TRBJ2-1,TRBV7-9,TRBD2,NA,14,CASTGTSNVNEQFF,TGTGCCAGCACGGGGACTAGCAACGTCAATGAGCAGTTCTTC
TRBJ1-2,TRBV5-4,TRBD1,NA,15,CASGTTGGPNYGYTF,TGTGCCAGCGGAACCACAGGGGGCCCTAACTATGGCTACACCTTC
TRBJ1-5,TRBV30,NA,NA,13,CAWSGSRDQPQHF,TGTGCCTGGAGTGGGTCGCGGGATCAGCCCCAGCATTTT
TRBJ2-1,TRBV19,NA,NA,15,CASSPTSRGHNEQFF,TGTGCCAGTAGCCCCACCTCACGCGGCCACAATGAGCAGTTCTTC
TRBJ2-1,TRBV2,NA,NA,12,CASRPPSAKQFF,TGTGCCAGCAGACCCCCTAGCGCGAAGCAGTTCTTC